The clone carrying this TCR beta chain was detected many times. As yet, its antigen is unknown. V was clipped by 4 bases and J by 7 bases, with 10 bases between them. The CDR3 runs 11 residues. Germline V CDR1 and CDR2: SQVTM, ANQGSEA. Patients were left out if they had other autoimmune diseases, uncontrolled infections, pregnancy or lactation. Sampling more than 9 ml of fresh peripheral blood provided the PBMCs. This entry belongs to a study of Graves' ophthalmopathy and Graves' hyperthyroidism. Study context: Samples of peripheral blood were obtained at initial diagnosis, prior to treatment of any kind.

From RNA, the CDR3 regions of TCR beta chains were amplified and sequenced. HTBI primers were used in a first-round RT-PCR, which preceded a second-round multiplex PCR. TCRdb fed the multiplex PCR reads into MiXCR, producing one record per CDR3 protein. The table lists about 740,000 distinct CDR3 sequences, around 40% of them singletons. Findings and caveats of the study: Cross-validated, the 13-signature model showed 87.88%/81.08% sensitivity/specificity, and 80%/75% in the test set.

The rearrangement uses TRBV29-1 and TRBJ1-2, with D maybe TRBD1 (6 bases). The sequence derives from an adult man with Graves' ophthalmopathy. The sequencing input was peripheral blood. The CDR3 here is CSVARGGGYTF. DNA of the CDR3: TGCAGCGTTGCCAGGGGTGGTGGCTACACCTTC.